This T cell receptor (beta chain) was documented in a study of brain T cells in children with intractable seizures. Assay used: immunoSEQ multiplex PCR; TCRdb lists only in-frame clones, some missing. The sample lists approximately 330,000 clones, about 93% occurring once. About this clone: Its antigen is not identified.

Notes on the study in general: Pre- and post-surgery blood differed in depth, so pre-surgery absences may be undersampling.

Time point of the sample: blood from clinic visit 5 months post-surgery; TSC patient then seizure free. Only cases whose brain tissue showed the highest T cell transcript signatures were sequenced. The CDR3 loop spans 13 amino acids. Trimming removed 4 bases from V and 9 bases from J, with 18 bases in between. Germline assignment: CDR1 GTSNPN and CDR2 SVGIG (reference sequence). The clonotype was recovered from a boy under two years old with tuberous sclerosis and intractable seizures. The sequenced sample was peripheral blood, obtained 4 to 5 months after surgery. The V call is TRBV30, the J call TRBJ1-1, with unresolved D. DNA for the CDR3: TGTGCCTGGACCCTAGGGCCCGGGGAAAAAGCTTTCTTT. This encodes CAWTLGPGEKAFF.